This entry lists 30 T cell receptor beta chains sequenced from one sample in a study of blood T cell repertoires in COVID-19. Here immunoSEQ multiplex PCR was the method, and the copy in TCRdb shows in-frame clones only, minus some. The sample includes 200,000 to 250,000 clones, about four fifths of them seen just once. The sequenced sample was peripheral blood. All receptors come from a man between 25 and 39 years old who had recovered from COVID-19.

The CDR3 loop is CASSRDTGNQPQHF. The CDR3 nucleotides read TGTGCCAGCTCACGAGATACAGGGAATCAGCCCCAGCATTTT. The gene calls are TRBV18 and TRBJ1-5; a weak D match, TRBD1 (6 bases). The germline V gene encodes CDR1 KGHSH and CDR2 LQKENI. The CDR3 covers 14 residues. V gave up 4 bases and J gave up 4 bases, with 11 bases separating them.

Ten or more counts support this clone. The V and J genes are TRBV15 and TRBJ1-5; TRBD1 matches at 7 bases. The CDR3 has 18 residues. Germline CDR1 is LNHNV and CDR2 is YYDKDF (reference sequence). Trimming at V came to 0 bases and at J to 2 bases, leaving 10 bases not matched to a gene. CDR3 nucleotides: TGTGCCACCAGCAGAGATAGTAACACAGGGGAAGGCAATCAGCCCCAGCATTTT. Residues: CATSRDSNTGEGNQPQHF.

The chain joins TRBV4-1 to TRBJ2-3; TRBD1 agrees at 11 bases. J lost 1 base, V lost 4 bases, and 4 bases had no gene match. CDR1 and CDR2 from the germline V gene are MGHRA and YSYEKL. CDR3 size: 16 residues. Here the CDR3 DNA reads TGCGCCAGCAGCCGGACAGGGGGCGCAGGCACAGATACGCAGTATTTT. Its protein product is CASSRTGGAGTDTQYF.

This clone was observed a few times. V and J are TRBV19 and TRBJ2-3; D is unclear. V lost 1 base and J lost 5, with 16 bases in between. CDR3 length: 16 amino acids. Germline CDR1 LNHDA, CDR2 SQIVND (reference sequence). The CDR3 is CASSIVLRSAQDTQYF. The CDR3 DNA is TGTGCCAGTAGTATAGTCCTAAGGAGTGCACAAGATACGCAGTATTTT.

This clone was observed a few times. The rearrangement uses TRBV7-9 and TRBJ2-1; perhaps TRBD2 as D (5 bases). This CDR3 spans 17 amino acids. The V gene lost 7 bases and the J gene lost 1 base, with 20 bases spanning the gap. Per germline, CDR1 SEHNR and CDR2 FQNEAQ (reference sequence). This chain's CDR3 is CASNPLFTRGSYNEQFF. The CDR3 DNA is TGTGCCAGCAACCCCTTATTCACGCGAGGGTCCTACAATGAGCAGTTCTTC.

The chain joins TRBV29-1 to TRBJ2-1; 10 positions agree with TRBD1. Trimming cost V 4 bases and J 7 bases; bases outside gene matches: 7. CDR1 SQVTM and CDR2 ANQGSEA come from the germline V gene. The CDR3 consists of 14 residues. The CDR3 nucleotides read TGCAGCGTTGTCCCGGGACAGGGGTTGAATGAGCAGTTCTTC. This codes for CSVVPGQGLNEQFF.

CDR3: CASSEASRGNSPLHF. The DNA of the CDR3 is TGTGCCAGCAGTGAAGCCTCCAGGGGTAATTCACCCCTCCACTTT. The chain links TRBV6-1 to TRBJ1-6; D is possibly TRBD1 (6 bases). The germline V and J ends were trimmed by 0 bases and 6 bases, with 9 bases remaining between them. Germline V gene lookup returns CDR1 MNHNS and CDR2 SASEGT. The CDR3 has 15 residues.

The chain links TRBV10-1 to TRBJ2-7; D unresolved. Trimming removed 0 bases from V and 0 bases from J, with 9 bases in between. The CDR3 has 15 amino acids. Germline CDR1 reads WNHNN; CDR2 reads SYGVQD (reference sequence). DNA for the CDR3: TGCGCCAGCAGTGAGTCCGCCTCTAGCTCCTACGAGCAGTACTTC. It is translated as CASSESASSSYEQYF.

The chain is built from TRBV3-1 (or the pseudogene TRBV3-2) and TRBJ1-6, with 8 positions matching TRBD1. The CDR3 extends over 15 amino acids. The germline V gene encodes CDR1 LGHDT and CDR2 YNNKEL (reference sequence). Trimming took 5 bases from V and 9 from J; bases not matched to a gene: 9. CDR3 DNA: TGTGCCAGCAGCGCGTGGGACAGGTCGTTTTCACCCCTCCACTTT. It is translated as CASSAWDRSFSPLHF.

This chain uses TRBV7-8 with TRBJ2-3; D call uncertain. CDR1 is SGHVS, CDR2 FQNEAQ, per germline. The V end lost 5 bases, the J end lost 5 bases, and 5 bases lay between the germline ends. The CDR3 contains 11 residues. CDR3 sequence reads: CASSVLDTQYF. CDR3 coding DNA: TGTGCCAGCAGCGTTCTAGATACGCAGTATTTT.

J is TRBJ2-7 and V is TRBV1; TRBD1 is the table's D call and was not checked against the DNA. TRBV1 is listed as a pseudogene. The CDR3 contains 10 residues. For the CDR3, the DNA is TGCACCAGCAGCTTGCGTAGGGGTTACGTC. Protein sequence: CTSSLRRGYV.

The chain carries TRBV7-6 and TRBJ1-4; D remains ambiguous. Germline loops: CDR1 SGHVS, CDR2 FNYEAQ. Trimming stripped 3 bases from V and 5 bases from J, with 7 bases between. The length of the CDR3 is 13 residues. This CDR3 is CASSFPGNEKLFF. In DNA, the CDR3 is TGTGCCAGCAGCTTTCCGGGGAATGAAAAACTGTTTTTT.

The chain combines TRBV5-4 with TRBJ2-1; 9 bases fit TRBD1. The trim removed 2 bases at V and 5 bases at J, leaving 5 bases unmatched. The germline gives CDR1 SGHNT, CDR2 YYREEE (reference sequence). The CDR3 totals 15 residues. In DNA, the CDR3 is TGTGCCAGCAGCTTCAGACAGGGGGACCACAATGAGCAGTTCTTC. Amino acid sequence: CASSFRQGDHNEQFF.

This sequence joins TRBV5-1 and TRBJ1-6; 8 nucleotides line up with TRBD1. This CDR3 spans 18 amino acids. Trimming at V came to 0 bases and at J to 9 bases, leaving 14 bases not matched to a gene. Germline CDR1 and CDR2: SGHRS and YFSETQ. The CDR3 nucleotides are TGCGCCAGCAGCTTGGAATACAGGGGGGGGACAGAAACTTCACCCCTCCACTTT. Translating gives CASSLEYRGGTETSPLHF.

The V and J genes are TRBV3-1 (or the pseudogene TRBV3-2) and TRBJ2-5, with 7 bases identical to TRBD2. V was pared by 3 bases and J by 5 bases, with 3 bases of the junction left unmatched. This CDR3 has 13 amino acids. CDR1 LGHDT and CDR2 YNNKEL come from the germline V gene (reference sequence). The CDR3 here is CASSQGTMETQYF. The CDR3, as DNA: TGTGCCAGCAGCCAGGGGACTATGGAGACCCAGTACTTC.

This clone was seen more than once but under ten times. This sequence joins TRBV7-8 and TRBJ2-6; TRBD1 agrees at 8 bases. J lost 1 base, V lost 6 bases, and 17 bases had no gene match. This CDR3 region has 20 residues. Germline assignment: CDR1 SGHVS and CDR2 FQNEAQ. The CDR3 DNA reads as TGTGCCAGCAGGACGTTTTCAGGGGGCGTTCCTAAGTCTGGGGCCAACGTCCTGACTTTC. Its translation: CASRTFSGGVPKSGANVLTF. The variable domain in full, completed from reference TRBV7-8 and TRBJ2-6, reads GAGVSQSPRYKVAKRGQDVALRCDPISGHVSLFWYQQALGQGPEFLTYFQNEAQLDKSGLPSDRFFAERPEGSVSTLKIQRTQQEDSAVYLCASRTFSGGVPKSGANVLTFGAGSRLTVL.

This clone was seen only a few times. The CDR3 sequence is CASSATPTGELFF. CDR3 nucleotide sequence: TGTGCCAGCAGTGCCACACCCACCGGGGAGCTGTTTTTT. The chain combines TRBV2 with TRBJ2-2, with D unclear. The length of the CDR3 is 13 residues. Germline CDR1 and CDR2: SNHLY and FYNNEI. V was pared by 4 bases and J by 4 bases, with 7 bases between.

The gene calls are TRBV5-1 and TRBJ2-5; D unresolved. The CDR3 runs to 14 residues. CDR1 and CDR2 from the germline V gene are SGHRS and YFSETQ. With 4 bases removed from V and 1 base from J, the gap between germline ends came to 11 bases. The CDR3 region is CASSEPGGQETQYF. The CDR3 DNA sequence: TGCGCCAGCAGCGAACCCGGTGGCCAAGAGACCCAGTACTTC.

The V call is TRBV6-1, the J call TRBJ2-2, with 7 positions matching TRBD2. The CDR3 contains 16 residues. After removal of 4 bases from V and 1 base from J, the junction contained 6 bases not matched to a gene. CDR1 and CDR2 (germline): MNHNS, SASEGT. The CDR3, as DNA: TGTGCCAGCAGTGTTCGAGCGGGGATGAACACCGGGGAGCTGTTTTTT. Protein sequence: CASSVRAGMNTGELFF.

V is TRBV6-5 and J is TRBJ1-2, with D unclear. The CDR3 has 13 residues. Trimming took off 5 bases at V and 6 bases at J, with 13 bases between the two ends. The germline V gene encodes CDR1 MNHEY and CDR2 SVGAGI. The CDR3 bases are TGTGCCAGCAGTCAGACTCCTTCGGATGGCTACACCTTC. This gives the protein CASSQTPSDGYTF.

This clone was recorded once. CDR3 DNA: TGTGCCAGCTCGACCTCGACAGGACCGTATGGCTACACCTTC. The encoded protein is CASSTSTGPYGYTF. The chain combines TRBV18 with TRBJ1-2; D is possibly TRBD1 (6 bases). Germline assignment: CDR1 KGHSH and CDR2 LQKENI. This CDR3 has 14 residues. The ends were cut back, 6 bases at V and 5 bases at J, with 16 bases in the middle. Full variable domain (outside the CDR3, taken from reference TRBV18 and TRBJ1-2): NAGVMQNPRHLVRRRGQEARLRCSPMKGHSHVYWYRQLPEEGLKFMVYLQKENIIDESGMPKERFSAEFPKEGPSILRIQQVVRGDSAAYFCASSTSTGPYGYTFGSGTRLTVV.

The J gene is TRBJ2-7, the V gene TRBV6-1; D gene ambiguous. V was clipped by 1 base and J by 7 bases, with 14 bases between them. CDR1 MNHNS and CDR2 SASEGT come from the germline V gene. This CDR3 has 14 amino acids. CDR3 coding DNA: TGTGCCAGCAGTGAAGTGTCTCTGGGCAGAGAGCAGTACTTC. Protein sequence: CASSEVSLGREQYF.

The V and J genes are TRBV4-1 and TRBJ2-4, with D unclear. Trimming shortened V by 1 base and J by 9 bases, and 16 bases separated the two germline ends. The CDR3 is made up of 15 amino acids. Per the germline V gene, CDR1 is MGHRA and CDR2 is YSYEKL. The CDR3 sequence is CASSQGWLGEGIQYF. Here the CDR3 DNA reads TGCGCCAGCAGCCAAGGTTGGCTTGGAGAAGGCATTCAGTACTTC.

This clone has just one count. The chain links TRBV7-9 to TRBJ1-1, with TRBD1 as a possible D gene (6 bases). This CDR3 spans 15 amino acids. Between the trimmed V and J ends, which lost 7 bases and 5 bases, there was a span of 20 bases. Germline assignment: CDR1 SEHNR and CDR2 FQNEAQ (reference sequence). CDR3 DNA: TGTGCCAGCACCCGGCAGGGGTACGGGTCGACTGAAGCTTTCTTT. The encoded protein is CASTRQGYGSTEAFF.

The gene calls are TRBV12-3 or TRBV12-4 and TRBJ1-1; 9 bases align to TRBD1. V lost 6 bases to trimming and J lost 8 bases; unmatched junction nucleotides: 4. This CDR3 is built from 12 residues. The CDR3 loop reads CASSVGTGEAFF. The CDR3 nucleotides are TGTGCCAGCAGCGTTGGGACAGGGGAAGCTTTCTTT.

The chain links TRBV7-2 to TRBJ2-7; 11 bases are shared with TRBD1. V was pared by 5 bases and J by 1 base, with 7 bases of the junction left unmatched. CDR3 length: 16 residues. Germline CDR1 SGHTA, CDR2 FQGNSA. The CDR3 nucleotides are TGTGCCAGCAGCCTAAGCGGGACAGGGGGATCCTACGAGCAGTACGTC. It is translated as CASSLSGTGGSYEQYV.

The chain couples TRBV3-1 (or the pseudogene TRBV3-2) to TRBJ1-4, with 9 bases lining up with TRBD1. V shed 3 bases and J 6 bases; nucleotides not matched to a gene: 2. The CDR3 has 14 amino acids. Looked up from germline, CDR1 is LGHDT and CDR2 is YNNKEL (reference sequence). In DNA, the CDR3 is TGTGCCAGCAGCCAGAGGACAGGGGATGAAAAACTGTTTTTT. Its translation: CASSQRTGDEKLFF.

There are a few counts of this clone. The V call is TRBV7-6, the J call TRBJ2-5; a possible D gene is TRBD2 (5 bases). The length of the CDR3 is 12 residues. V gave up 4 bases and J gave up 5 bases, with 8 bases separating them. Germline-derived CDR1 and CDR2 are SGHVS and FNYEAQ. CDR3: CASSSSWETQYF. The DNA of the CDR3 is TGTGCCAGCAGCTCTAGCTGGGAGACCCAGTACTTC.

This rearrangement joins TRBV10-2 to TRBJ1-1; D uncertain. The CDR3 covers 13 residues. The ends were cut back, 6 bases at V and 0 bases at J, with 8 bases in the middle. CDR1 is WSHSY and CDR2 is SAAADI in the germline V gene. The CDR3 loop reads CASRTTMNTEAFF. The DNA of the CDR3 is TGCGCCAGCAGAACTACCATGAACACTGAAGCTTTCTTT.

The chain is built from TRBV11-2 and TRBJ2-6; 10 nucleotides match TRBD1. Per germline, CDR1 SGHAT and CDR2 FQNNGV. Trimming took 3 bases from V and 1 from J; bases not matched to a gene: 9. The CDR3 sequence is 19 residues long. The CDR3 nucleotides read TGTGCCAGCAGCTTCGACTATGGGACAGGGGCTTCTGGGGCCAACGTCCTGACTTTC. The encoded protein is CASSFDYGTGASGANVLTF.